This T cell receptor beta chain stems from a study of shared clonotypes between healthy human individuals. In this sample, this clone turned up a few times. Germline V lookup: CDR1 MDHEN, CDR2 SYDVKM. This CDR3 has 12 residues. Trimming took 10 bases from V and 2 from J, leaving 11 bases between them. The authors ran the assay at deep level. The assay was immunoSEQ multiplex PCR, and TCRdb's table has in-frame clones only and misses some. Among a few million clones listed, 90% to 95% were seen once. The chain carries TRBV28 and TRBJ1-2; D is uncertain. The specimen was naive CD4+ T cells from PBMCs. Stated subset: CD45RA+ positively selected. The TCR originated in a man younger than 35 in good health. Some clones in this sample may be carry-over from other donors' samples. In nucleotides, the CDR3 is TGTGCCACGGGAGGATTCAACTATGGCTACACCTTC. Protein: CATGGFNYGYTF.